Listed here is a single T cell receptor (beta chain). Seattle participants joined during active infection and were tracked over time. Per the original data handling: It was from reference gene primer amplification that nucleated cell counts were estimated. Sequenced by immunoSEQ multiplex PCR; TCRdb stores in-frame clones only, minus some. That table gives V, J and clone size, and the DNA gave D and trimming. The sample yields more than 300,000 clones, more than 70% seen once. Germline CDR1 reads KGHDR; CDR2 reads SFDVKD. V gave up 6 bases and J gave up 4 bases, with 12 bases separating them. The length of the CDR3 is 14 residues. The data belong to a study of blood T cell repertoires in COVID-19. In the study overall: PBMCs, B-cell-depleted T cells, or T cells provided the cDNA or gDNA that made up the material.

Sequenced material: peripheral blood. This chain links TRBV24-1 with TRBJ1-5, with D maybe TRBD1 (5 bases). This TCR was sampled from a woman under 40 with COVID-19, enrolled during active disease. The CDR3 region is CATSPGTINQPQHF. The CDR3 coding sequence is TGTGCCACCAGTCCCGGGACTATTAATCAGCCCCAGCATTTT.